The present T cell receptor (beta chain) was sequenced within a study of shared T cell receptors in the human thymus (dated by TCRdb to about 2021). A note on the overall study: The study examined how the human thymus generates shared, self-reactive T-cell receptor alpha chains.

Receptor amplification or capture employed the immunoSEQ multiplex PCR assay. TCRdb mirrors the immuneACCESS table, restricted to in-frame sequences. Some clones are absent from its copies; in checked studies, under half trace to an unresolved V gene, and the reason for the others is unknown. This sample gives 630,000 or so clones in total; over 75% of them show up just once. The top ten hold over 0.008% of the sample. Of note for this clone: What this receptor recognizes is not known. No much larger clonotype is one base removed from it; base qualities were not supplied.

This sample was shared with a second study, whose subject was human thymus T cells. As that second study puts it: In Finland, the donors were immunologically healthy infants who were having open corrective cardiac surgery for congenital heart defects. Thymus tissue was obtained as surgical resects removed during corrective cardiac surgery. V and J gene segment usage appeared biased in both thymic and peripheral blood repertoires. According to the related research, thymic TCR repertoires were highly overlapping among unrelated individuals. The study characterized TCR alpha and beta repertoires from under ten infant thymus samples and a few related peripheral blood samples. Donor ages ranged from about 7 to 250 days, and the cohort comprised about six male and two female infants. Thymocytes were released mechanically from tissue and stored at -70 °C as pellets of about 9.5-32 million cells. A QIAsymphony instrument was used to extract genomic DNA from the frozen cell pellets. The immunoSEQ multiplex PCR assay was used to amplify the TCRB and TCRAD loci from a standardized quantity of quality-controlled genomic DNA. Amplicons spanned the V(D)J region at a length sufficient to cover the CDR3 and identify V and J genes. The amplicons were sequenced on an Illumina platform via the commercial immunoSEQ service. Corrections for primer bias and sequencing errors followed previously described methods, while TCRAD and TCRB definitions were based on the IMGT database. Analysis of the repertoires was done with immunoSEQ Analyzer 3.0 and VDJTools and included basic statistics, V/J segment usage, diversity estimates, rarefaction and pairwise overlap. Chao1, ChaoE, Efron-Thisted, Shannon and inverse Simpson indices were used to estimate diversity, which was also estimated on datasets down-sampled to the smallest sample. Repertoire overlap was assessed by strict matching of CDR3 nucleotide sequence, V gene and J gene, and clustering was done by Jaccard-based multidimensional scaling. On average, thymus samples yielded 810,000 or so unique TCRB clonotypes, whereas blood samples yielded around 84,000.

Sequencing used thymocytes. The clonotype comes from a boy less than two years old with a congenital heart defect. Donor details come from another sample of the same person, matched by shared clones.

The CDR3 has the sequence CASSKAGGGLDQPQHF. The DNA reads TGTGCCAGCAGTAAGGCTGGGGGGGGGCTCGACCAGCCCCAGCATTTT. The chain is made from TRBV6-7 and TRBJ1-5; the D gene is perhaps TRBD1, on 6 matching bases. TRBV6-7 is treated as an ORF (open reading frame) with a function not yet certain. Its CDR3 holds 16 amino acids, cysteine through phenylalanine. The read is trimmed to its CDR3 DNA, 48 bases read in frame from base 1. V is reduced by 5 bases and J by 7 bases, leaving a spacing of 21 bases between them.